Sequencing of this T cell receptor (beta chain) was carried out in a study of response to subunit inactivated influenza vaccine. Comments on this clonotype: Its antigen is currently unknown.

TCRdb passed the RT-PCR reads through MiXCR, listing each CDR3 protein once. Among roughly 460,000 distinct CDR3 sequences listed, approximately 9.9% were seen once. Regarding the study as a whole: Seasonal influenza vaccination, on each occasion, was suggested by the authors to recruit few new T cells.

This CDR3 spans 13 amino acids. Trimming left V 6 bases short and J 13 bases short, with 19 bases between. The sample in question was PBMCs from blood, obtained roughly 47 days after vaccination. This receptor was taken from a man aged 45-65 years who received an inactivated influenza vaccine. The rearrangement joins TRBV12-3 or TRBV12-4 to TRBJ2-1; no clear D. In DNA, the CDR3 is TGTGCCAGCAGCCAAAAATTTGGACGTTTCCAGTTCTTC. Translating it yields CASSQKFGRFQFF.